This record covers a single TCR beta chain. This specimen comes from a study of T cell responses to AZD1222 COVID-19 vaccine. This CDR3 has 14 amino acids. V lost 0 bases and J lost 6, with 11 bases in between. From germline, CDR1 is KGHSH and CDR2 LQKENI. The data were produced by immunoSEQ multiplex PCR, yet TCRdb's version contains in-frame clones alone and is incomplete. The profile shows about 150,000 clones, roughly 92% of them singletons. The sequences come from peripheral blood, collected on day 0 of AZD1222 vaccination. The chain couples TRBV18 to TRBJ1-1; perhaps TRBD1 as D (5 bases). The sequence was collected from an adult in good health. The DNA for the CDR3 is TGTGCCAGCTCACCACCGAGCAGGGATGCTGAAGCTTTCTTT. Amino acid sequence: CASSPPSRDAEAFF.